This entry is about one TCR beta chain. The sample comes from a study of blood T cell repertoires in COVID-19. Germline V gene sequence: CDR1 SGHDT, CDR2 YYEEEE. The CDR3 runs 15 residues. Trimming cost V 3 bases and J 7 bases; bases outside gene matches: 10. The table came from immunoSEQ multiplex PCR; TCRdb's copy has only in-frame clones and leaves some out. The table shows 250,000 to 300,000 clones, with 85% to 90% occurring only once. This sequence joins TRBV5-6 and TRBJ1-1, with 9 bases that match TRBD1. Sequencing input: peripheral blood. The clonotype was recovered from a woman in her thirties with COVID-19, enrolled during active disease. The CDR3 nucleotides are TGTGCCAGCAGCTGGGAAATCCGGGACAGGGTTGAAGCTTTCTTT. This gives the protein CASSWEIRDRVEAFF.